This T cell receptor (beta chain) was identified during a study of blood T cell repertoires in COVID-19. About the research overall: COVID-19 samples, acute and convalescent, were from the United States, Italy and Spain. PBMCs, B-cell-depleted T cells, or T cells provided the cDNA or gDNA that made up the material.

In the original analysis: Amplification from reference gene primers served as the basis for estimated nucleated cell counts. The assay was immunoSEQ multiplex PCR, and TCRdb's table has in-frame clones only and misses some. That table furnishes V, J and clone size, whereas the DNA furnished D and trimming. This table has approximately 470,000 clones, 70% to 90% appearing once. The CDR3 consists of 15 residues. V was clipped by 1 base and J by 1 base, with 8 bases between them. Germline loops: CDR1 SEHNR, CDR2 FQNEAQ (reference sequence). As to this clone: Other DNA variants within this sample encode the same CDR3.

Sequenced sample: peripheral blood. The genes are TRBV7-9 and TRBJ1-5, with TRBD1 as a possible D gene (6 bases). The receptor was isolated from a human donor in a cohort sampled during active COVID-19. In DNA, the CDR3 is TGTGCCAGCAGCTTAGAACAGGGCAGCAATCAGCCCCAGCATTTT. It is translated as CASSLEQGSNQPQHF.